This TCR beta chain was identified in a study of T cell responses to AZD1222 COVID-19 vaccine. Turning to the study itself: Pooling of second doses given at about 4 or about 12 weeks was done.

Study findings and constraints: Receipt of two AZD1222 doses was followed by a rise in Spike-specific TCR breadth and depth. Clonal diversity was possibly underestimated; the donors were predominantly white British and more often female.

The table came from immunoSEQ multiplex PCR; TCRdb's copy has only in-frame clones and leaves some out. The table has over 100,000 clones, around 86% seen once; the top ten hold 20% to 25%. The ends were cut back, 5 bases at V and 3 bases at J, with 10 bases in the middle. The CDR3 contains 14 residues. From germline, CDR1 is SGHVS and CDR2 FQNEAQ. About this clone: Its antigen is not identified.

The sequence was obtained from an adult in good health. This chain links TRBV7-8 with TRBJ2-2, with D possibly being TRBD2 (6 bases). The specimen comprised peripheral blood, sampled on day 0 of AZD1222 vaccination. Written as DNA, the CDR3 is TGTGCCAGCAGCGGACGGGACTACACCGGGGAGCTGTTTTTT. Its protein is CASSGRDYTGELFF.